This is a list of T cell receptor beta chains from one sample in a study of metastatic and nonmetastatic thyroid tumors. TCRdb called clones again from the PCR reads with MiXCR. The sample shows some 25,000 clones, about 16% of them seen only once. The source material was blood. These TCRs come from a female donor with papillary thyroid cancer or a benign thyroid nodule (not recorded which). Some clones in this sample may be carry-over from other donors' samples. Both conserved end residues are part of each CDR3. Fields, in order: clone size, D gene, V gene, J gene, CDR3 protein, CDR3 DNA. A D gene is named only where the DNA matches it firmly. Size tells how often a clone was seen (once, few, many) or the class of an expanded clone, and some rows leave it out.

clone size: many; D gene: .; V gene: TRBV5-1; J gene: TRBJ1-1; CDR3 protein: CASSFQGMNTEAFF; CDR3 DNA: TGCGCCAGCAGCTTTCAGGGGATGAACACTGAAGCTTTCTTT
clone size: medium-sized; D gene: .; V gene: TRBV4-1; J gene: TRBJ2-7; CDR3 protein: CASSQDRRGSYEQYF; CDR3 DNA: TGCGCCAGCAGCCAAGATCGCAGGGGATCCTACGAGCAGTACTTC
clone size: many; D gene: .; V gene: TRBV25-1; J gene: TRBJ2-5; CDR3 protein: CASTSSGEKTQYF; CDR3 DNA: TGTGCCAGCACCTCGTCAGGGGAAAAGACCCAGTACTTC
clone size: .; D gene: .; V gene: TRBV11-2; J gene: TRBJ2-1; CDR3 protein: CASSHGLRGGGYNEQFF; CDR3 DNA: TGTGCCAGCAGCCACGGTTTGAGGGGTGGAGGGTACAATGAGCAGTTCTTC
clone size: .; D gene: .; V gene: TRBV24-1; J gene: TRBJ2-3; CDR3 protein: CATSWRVAVKDTQYF; CDR3 DNA: TGTGCCACCAGTTGGCGGGTAGCGGTAAAAGATACGCAGTATTTT
clone size: .; D gene: .; V gene: TRBV7-9; J gene: TRBJ2-5; CDR3 protein: CASSLSISFQETQYF; CDR3 DNA: TGTGCCAGCAGCTTAAGTATCTCGTTCCAAGAGACCCAGTACTTC
clone size: many; D gene: .; V gene: TRBV9; J gene: TRBJ2-7; CDR3 protein: CASSATGASYEQYF; CDR3 DNA: TGTGCCAGCAGCGCGACAGGTGCCAGCTACGAGCAGTACTTC
clone size: many; D gene: TRBD2; V gene: TRBV12-3/TRBV12-4; J gene: TRBJ2-3; CDR3 protein: CASSPSGRATDTQYF; CDR3 DNA: TGTGCCAGCAGTCCGAGCGGGAGAGCGACAGATACGCAGTATTTT
clone size: many; D gene: TRBD1; V gene: TRBV19; J gene: TRBJ1-2; CDR3 protein: CASRQGIYGYTF; CDR3 DNA: TGTGCCAGTCGACAGGGGATCTATGGCTACACCTTC
clone size: many; D gene: .; V gene: TRBV13; J gene: TRBJ2-7; CDR3 protein: CASSLGRGGEQYF; CDR3 DNA: TGTGCCAGCAGCTTAGGTCGGGGAGGCGAGCAGTACTTC
clone size: many; D gene: .; V gene: TRBV7-2; J gene: TRBJ2-3; CDR3 protein: CASTPWELPTVDTQYF; CDR3 DNA: TGTGCCAGCACCCCATGGGAGCTCCCCACCGTGGATACGCAGTATTTT
clone size: .; D gene: .; V gene: TRBV15; J gene: TRBJ1-4; CDR3 protein: CATSSDSDGANEKLFF; CDR3 DNA: TGTGCCACCAGCAGCGACAGTGATGGTGCGAATGAAAAACTGTTTTTT
clone size: few; D gene: .; V gene: TRBV27; J gene: TRBJ2-1; CDR3 protein: CASSSILENEQFF; CDR3 DNA: TGTGCCAGCAGTTCTATCTTAGAGAATGAGCAGTTCTTC
clone size: medium-sized; D gene: TRBD2; V gene: TRBV6-1; J gene: TRBJ2-7; CDR3 protein: CASSDRLAGRFYEQYF; CDR3 DNA: TGTGCCAGCAGCGACCGACTAGCGGGAAGATTCTACGAGCAGTACTTC
clone size: many; D gene: .; V gene: TRBV20-1; J gene: TRBJ2-3; CDR3 protein: CSVGGQGTDTQYF; CDR3 DNA: TGCAGTGTGGGAGGACAGGGCACAGATACGCAGTATTTT
clone size: .; D gene: .; V gene: TRBV9; J gene: TRBJ2-7; CDR3 protein: CASSVDGRGEQYF; CDR3 DNA: TGTGCCAGCAGCGTAGACGGTAGGGGGGAGCAGTACTTC
clone size: many; D gene: TRBD2; V gene: TRBV10-1; J gene: TRBJ2-2; CDR3 protein: CASSAGLAVNTGELFF; CDR3 DNA: TGCGCCAGCAGTGCGGGACTAGCGGTGAACACCGGGGAGCTGTTTTTT